This TCR beta chain emerged from a study of T cell clones after liver transplantation. Whole-study context: Post-transplant blood was tracked for graft-donor-reactive T cell clones identified in a pre-transplant mixed lymphocyte reaction. Notes on the study in general: A significant post-transplant drop in circulating graft-donor-reactive CD4 TCRbeta sequences occurred in most of the 8 subjects. Migration into the graft, not deletion, may explain lost graft donor-reactive T cells.

V trimming: 5 bases; J trimming: 3 bases; junction bases outside the gene matches: 7. This CDR3 spans 15 amino acids. From germline, CDR1 is MNHEY and CDR2 SVGAGI. Of note for this clone: Its cognate antigen is unknown.

Here immunoSEQ multiplex PCR was the method, and the copy in TCRdb shows in-frame clones only, minus some. This table has tens of thousands of clones, less than 90% appearing once. Sequencing used CD4+ T cells from blood, obtained at the 22-month timepoint. The receptor was derived from a human patient who received a liver transplant. Some T cells may be transferred from the graft donor. J is TRBJ2-7 and V is TRBV6-5; 10 bases line up with TRBD1. CDR3 sequence: CASSGRTGGVYEQYF. Here the CDR3 DNA reads TGTGCCAGCAGTGGACGGACAGGGGGGGTCTACGAGCAGTACTTC.